These T cell receptor beta chains were read from a single sample in a study of T cells after yellow fever vaccination. One entry per CDR3 protein results from TCRdb running MiXCR on the 5' RACE reads. Of 250,000 or so distinct CDR3 sequences in the sample, about 3.5% are singletons; the top ten hold about a fifth. This specimen consisted of PBMCs, obtained 15 days after the yellow fever booster vaccination. The source is a young man who received the YFV17D yellow fever vaccine. Each CDR3 is given without its conserved first and last residue. Size is stated for part of the rows, as once, few or many counts, or as a class when the clone is expanded.

TRBV28	many	TRBJ1-2	ASSSAGIGGYT
TRBV12-3/TRBV12-4	many	TRBJ2-1	ASQKVSYNEQF
TRBV7-2	many	TRBJ2-1	ASSLDGMYNEQF
TRBV9	many	TRBJ2-4	ASSVDGWTSKNIQY
TRBV4-1	many	TRBJ2-5	ASSQDPTRETQY
TRBV2	many	TRBJ1-1	ASGETEAF
TRBV7-9	few	TRBJ2-1	ASSWSSSYNEQF
TRBV24-1	few	TRBJ1-1	ATSDPWTGTAF
TRBV9	many	TRBJ2-1	ASSVASGGAGNEQF
TRBV20-1	many	TRBJ2-1	SAEPGQGHNEQF
TRBV12-3/TRBV12-4	many	TRBJ1-1	ASSRTGSSEAF
TRBV29-1	many	TRBJ2-1	SVEEGGQF
TRBV6-1	many	TRBJ1-4	ASSLSTTAYEKLF
TRBV7-6	many	TRBJ2-5	ASSPKAYQETQY
TRBV5-1	many	TRBJ2-3	ASSLKRRRTDTQY
TRBV6-2/TRBV6-3	many	TRBJ2-7	ASSYLDRDSYEQY
TRBV4-1	many	TRBJ2-7	ASSQETGPYEQY
TRBV5-1	many	TRBJ1-1	ASSSGRIMNTEAF
TRBV6-5	many	TRBJ2-5	ASSYSSREYQETQY
TRBV6-4	-	TRBJ2-1	ASSDDERGGYNEQF
TRBV20-1	many	TRBJ1-1	SATPYNRGNTEAF
TRBV4-3	many	TRBJ2-5	ASSQENRGRGETQY
TRBV6-2/TRBV6-3	-	TRBJ1-2	ASSLDEVGYDYGYT
TRBV21-1	many	TRBJ1-5	ASSKGSHLGNQPQH
TRBV6-5	many	TRBJ1-5	ASSGTGNQPQH
TRBV5-1	-	TRBJ1-6	ASSLIPGTVSGSPLH
TRBV6-2/TRBV6-3	many	TRBJ2-7	ASSFQDYEQY
TRBV20-1	medium-sized	TRBJ1-1	SARGEGTTEAF
TRBV5-1	many	TRBJ2-1	ASSLEVREGGEQF
TRBV4-3	many	TRBJ2-5	ASSQDRGSSQETQY
TRBV6-2/TRBV6-3	many	TRBJ2-3	ASSRGQTNTDTQY
TRBV7-9	many	TRBJ2-5	ASSLGGYNQETQY
TRBV18	many	TRBJ2-5	ASSPIRGWETQY
TRBV20-1	many	TRBJ2-7	SATRDEQY
TRBV5-4	many	TRBJ1-2	ASSPPQGNYGYT
TRBV5-6	many	TRBJ2-7	ASTGSSYEQY
TRBV21-1	many	TRBJ2-1	ASSWAKNNEQF
TRBV5-1	-	TRBJ1-5	ASSLGDSVNQPQH
TRBV4-3	many	TRBJ2-2	ASSQVLGRVLGGNTGELF
TRBV5-4	many	TRBJ2-5	ASRTGTEETQY
TRBV12-3/TRBV12-4	many	TRBJ2-7	ASRRQGLGEQY
TRBV7-2	many	TRBJ2-7	ASSLGLSSYEQY
TRBV28	many	TRBJ1-1	ASSSRQGPNTEAF
TRBV7-9	many	TRBJ1-2	ASSTRGIYGYT
TRBV11-2	many	TRBJ2-3	ASSPPYWDTQY
TRBV6-5	many	TRBJ2-6	ASSYTRASSGANVLT
TRBV7-9	-	TRBJ1-2	ASSVGTASNYGYT
TRBV24-1	many	TRBJ2-4	ATSGSGVNIQY
TRBV30	-	TRBJ1-1	ALKRQVEAF
TRBV7-2	many	TRBJ1-1	ASSPYREATEAF
TRBV19	few	TRBJ1-1	ASRTGGRDTEAF
TRBV5-1	-	TRBJ2-7	ASSLYVGGEQY
TRBV7-2	-	TRBJ1-2	ASSLQGVGGYT
TRBV3-1	-	TRBJ1-2	ASSLLRSGYT
TRBV7-2	many	TRBJ2-4	ASSHHTGRDKNIQY